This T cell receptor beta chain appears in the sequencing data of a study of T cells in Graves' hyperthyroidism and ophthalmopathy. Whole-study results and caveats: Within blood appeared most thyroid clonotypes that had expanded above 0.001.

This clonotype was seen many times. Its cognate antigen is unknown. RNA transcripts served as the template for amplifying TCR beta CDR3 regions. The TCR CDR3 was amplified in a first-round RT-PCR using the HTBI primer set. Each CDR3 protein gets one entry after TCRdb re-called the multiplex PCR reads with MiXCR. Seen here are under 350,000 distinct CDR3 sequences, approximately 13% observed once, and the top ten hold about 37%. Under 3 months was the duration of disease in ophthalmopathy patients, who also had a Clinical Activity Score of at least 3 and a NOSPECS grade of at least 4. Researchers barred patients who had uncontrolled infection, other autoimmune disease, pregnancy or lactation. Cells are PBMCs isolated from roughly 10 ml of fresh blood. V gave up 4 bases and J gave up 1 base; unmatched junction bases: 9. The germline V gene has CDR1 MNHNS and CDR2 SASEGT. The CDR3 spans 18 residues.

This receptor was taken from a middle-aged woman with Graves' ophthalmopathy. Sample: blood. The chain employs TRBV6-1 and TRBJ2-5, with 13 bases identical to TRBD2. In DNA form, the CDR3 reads TGTGCCAGCAGTGTCGGGACTAGCGGGAAGGGGTTCCAAGAGACCCAGTACTTC. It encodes CASSVGTSGKGFQETQYF.